The 7 T cell receptor beta chains listed next were all sequenced from one sample in a study of cytomegalovirus exposure and HLA in healthy donors. The PCR used 60 Vbeta and 13 Jbeta primers. Method: immunoSEQ multiplex PCR; TCRdb's copy keeps in-frame clones and lacks some. The sample holds about 190,000 clones, approximately 80% seen once. Specimen: PBMCs. The receptors come from a boy younger than 10 in good health and CMV-seronegative.

The CDR3 spells CASSVWGRQGQNYGYTF. CDR3 bases: TGTGCCAGCAGTGTTTGGGGCCGACAGGGACAGAACTATGGCTACACCTTC. The chain recombines TRBV27 with TRBJ1-2, with 7 bases aligning to TRBD1. The CDR3 has 17 amino acids. Germline V gene data show CDR1 as MNHEY and CDR2 as SMNVEV (reference sequence). The junction had 14 bases not matched to a gene; V was cut back by 5 bases and J by 2 bases.

The chain recombines TRBV21-1 with TRBJ2-5; the table's TRBD2 call for D was not verified on the DNA. TRBV21-1 constitutes a pseudogene. The CDR3 runs to 14 residues. The CDR3 reads CASGRRTSWETQYF. The CDR3 DNA reads as TGTGCCAGCGGCCGGAGGACTAGTTGGGAGACCCAGTACTTC.

The sample holds a few counts of this clone. The rearrangement links TRBV7-2 to TRBJ1-4; no reliable D call. The CDR3 sequence is 16 residues long. CDR1 and CDR2 from the germline V gene are SGHTA and FQGNSA. With 5 bases removed from V and 0 bases from J, the gap between germline ends came to 13 bases. CDR3 DNA: TGTGCCAGCAGCCCCGCTACGGTGTCAACTAATGAAAAACTGTTTTTT. Its translation: CASSPATVSTNEKLFF.

The chain recombines TRBV6-5 with TRBJ1-1, with TRBD1 matching over 8 bases. In germline, CDR1 is MNHEY, CDR2 SVGAGI. The CDR3 has 16 amino acids. Trimming cost V 0 bases and J 2 bases; bases outside gene matches: 5. In DNA form, the CDR3 reads TGTGCCAGCAGTTACTCCCCAGGGGGCCTAAACACTGAAGCTTTCTTT. It specifies CASSYSPGGLNTEAFF.

The CDR3 sequence is CASSYRDTIQPQHF. The CDR3 bases are TGTGCCAGCAGTTACAGGGACACTATCCAGCCCCAGCATTTT. J is TRBJ1-5 and V is TRBV6-5; tentative D call: TRBD1 (6 bases). Germline-derived CDR1 and CDR2 are MNHEY and SVGAGI. The CDR3 totals 14 residues. The V gene lost 2 bases and the J gene lost 7 bases, with 12 bases spanning the gap.

This clone was observed a few times. The chain combines TRBV5-5 with TRBJ1-1; D not resolved. Trimming removed 5 bases at V and 4 bases at J, with 18 bases between. CDR3 length equals 15 residues. Germline CDR1 is SGHKS and CDR2 is YYEKEE (reference sequence). Here the CDR3 reads CASSFLPEVLTEAFF. For the CDR3, the DNA is TGTGCCAGCAGTTTCCTCCCCGAGGTCCTCACTGAAGCTTTCTTT.

V gene TRBV6-5 combines with J gene TRBJ1-1, with D perhaps TRBD1 (6 bases). CDR3 size: 15 residues. Trimming removed 0 bases from V and 5 bases from J, with 13 bases in between. The germline CDR1 and CDR2 sequences are MNHEY and SVGAGI. In DNA form, the CDR3 reads TGTGCCAGCAGTTACTCGGGGAGGGGGAATACTGAAGCTTTCTTT. This codes for CASSYSGRGNTEAFF.